This T cell receptor (beta chain) was recovered during a study of shared clonotypes between healthy human individuals. Genomic DNA belonging to each subset was distributed in equal measure over several immunoSEQ plates. The method was immunoSEQ multiplex PCR; TCRdb's version includes in-frame clones alone and lacks a portion of them. The sample lists over 850,000 clones, about 84% seen once, with around 0.61% in the top ten. Findings and limits, study-wide: Rarefaction curves obtained for sorted subsets showed sequencing incomplete despite large depth.

Splitting of CD4+ cells produced CD45RA+ naive and CD45RA-negative memory subsets. Worth noting for this clone: Antigen unknown. The sample contains more than one DNA sequence encoding this CDR3.

The material sequenced was memory CD4+ T cells from PBMCs. Subset given: CD45RA-negative fraction. This TCR came from a young man in good health. Some clones in this sample may be carry-over from other donors' samples.

DNA of the CDR3: TGTGCCAGCAAACAGCGGGCCCCAAACACAGATACGCAGTATTTT. Protein sequence: CASKQRAPNTDTQYF. This chain uses TRBV2 with TRBJ2-3; D may be TRBD2 (6 bases). The V gene's germline CDR1 is SNHLY and CDR2 FYNNEI. V lost 7 bases to trimming and J lost 2 bases, with 16 bases between them. The CDR3 consists of 15 residues.